The rows below give T cell receptor beta chains drawn from one sample of a study of a mutant IDH1 vaccine in newly diagnosed glioma. These TCRs are of unknown antigen specificity. The method was immunoSEQ multiplex PCR; TCRdb's version includes in-frame clones alone and lacks a portion of them. This table holds around 54,000 clones, about nine tenths found once. Sequencing used PBMCs, obtained from a glioma patient whose treatment included an IDH1 peptide vaccine. Receptor source: a man between 35 and 55 years old with glioma. Each CDR3 is given with its conserved first and last residue. D genes are given only for firm matches. The size entry is marked missing in some rows and otherwise reads once, few, many or a size class.

j_call d_call v_call clone_size cdr3_aa cdr3_nt
TRBJ2-3 . TRBV7-2 . CASSVVRGGTQYF TGTGCCAGCAGTGTAGTTCGGGGCGGTACGCAGTATTTT
TRBJ2-7 TRBD1 TRBV5-1 . CASSLNGQGPYEQYF TGCGCCAGCAGCTTGAACGGACAGGGCCCCTACGAGCAGTACTTC
TRBJ2-1 . TRBV20-1 once CSASGTYEQFF TGCAGTGCTAGTGGGACTTATGAGCAGTTCTTC
TRBJ1-2 TRBD1 TRBV4-1 . CASSQATGQPYTF TGCGCCAGCAGCCAAGCGACAGGGCAACCCTACACCTTC
TRBJ2-7 . TRBV28 . CASSPTGGGSYEQYF TGTGCCAGCAGTCCAACAGGGGGGGGCTCCTACGAGCAGTACTTC
TRBJ1-2 . TRBV28 few CASHRDNNYGYTF TGTGCCAGTCACAGGGATAATAACTATGGCTACACCTTC
TRBJ1-1 . TRBV12-5 . CASGFGVNTEAFF TGTGCTAGTGGTTTCGGGGTTAATACTGAAGCTTTCTTT
TRBJ1-2 . TRBV27 . CASSKIGLSTNYGYTF TGTGCCAGCAGTAAGATCGGGCTCAGTACGAACTATGGCTACACCTTC
TRBJ2-7 . TRBV6-4 few CANHDPAESYEQYF TGTGCCAACCACGACCCGGCCGAATCCTACGAGCAGTACTTC
TRBJ1-3 . TRBV12-5 . CASGQDSGNTIYF TGTGCTAGTGGTCAGGACTCTGGAAACACCATATATTTT
TRBJ1-1 . TRBV2 . CASNKEAVNTEAFF TGTGCCAGCAACAAGGAGGCGGTGAACACTGAAGCTTTCTTT
TRBJ2-5 TRBD2 TRBV5-1 . CASRRLAGGNYQETQYF TGCGCCAGCAGGAGGCTAGCGGGAGGGAACTACCAAGAGACCCAGTACTTC
TRBJ1-2 . TRBV6-1 . CASIKAVTGYGYTF TGTGCCAGCATTAAGGCCGTTACAGGTTATGGCTACACCTTC
TRBJ2-7 TRBD2 TRBV11-2 . CASSPGGGTTYEQYF TGTGCCAGCAGCCCCGGAGGAGGGACTACCTACGAGCAGTACTTC
TRBJ1-1 . TRBV27 . CASSAGAGAFF TGTGCCAGCAGCGCAGGGGCGGGAGCTTTCTTT
TRBJ2-3 . TRBV7-9 . CASSPGEGGSTQYF TGTGCCAGCAGCCCAGGAGAGGGGGGGAGTACGCAGTATTTT
TRBJ2-7 TRBD2 TRBV6-4 . CASSELTSGVSSYEQYF TGTGCCAGCAGTGAACTAACTAGCGGGGTCTCCTCCTACGAGCAGTACTTC
TRBJ2-7 . TRBV7-9 . CASSLAQPRTGNEQYF TGTGCCAGCAGCTTAGCCCAACCGCGCACAGGGAACGAGCAGTACTTC
TRBJ2-5 TRBD2 TRBV7-8 . CASSGRLAGALRETQYF TGTGCCAGCAGCGGGCGGCTAGCGGGAGCCCTCCGAGAGACCCAGTACTTC
TRBJ2-3 . TRBV13 . CASSLAGTDTQYF TGTGCCAGCAGCTTAGCGGGAACAGATACGCAGTATTTT
TRBJ2-2 . TRBV7-2 . CASSPRVGKAGELFF TGTGCCAGCAGCCCTAGGGTAGGGAAAGCCGGGGAGCTGTTTTTT
TRBJ2-2 TRBD1 TRBV5-8 . CASSLASGGGGELFF TGTGCCAGCAGCTTGGCGTCAGGGGGCGGCGGGGAGCTGTTTTTT
TRBJ1-5 . TRBV28 . CAHQRQVNQPQHF TGTGCCCACCAACGACAGGTAAATCAGCCCCAGCATTTT
TRBJ1-3 . TRBV18 . CASSPNTGGAYSGNTIYF TGTGCCAGCTCACCGAACACCGGGGGGGCCTACTCTGGAAACACCATATATTTT
TRBJ2-1 . TRBV7-2 . CASSLARYNEQFF TGTGCCAGCAGCTTAGCTCGTTACAATGAGCAGTTCTTC
TRBJ2-5 . TRBV7-2 . CASSLEVRVRECQYF TGTGCCAGCAGCTTAGAAGTTAGGGTAAGAGAGTGCCAGTACTTC
TRBJ2-7 TRBD2 TRBV2 . CASGLDYYEQYF TGTGCCAGCGGACTAGACTACTACGAGCAGTACTTC
TRBJ2-2 TRBD2 TRBV5-1 . CASSLAAGGANTGELFF TGCGCCAGCAGCTTGGCCGCGGGAGGGGCGAACACCGGGGAGCTGTTTTTT
TRBJ2-4 . TRBV7-9 . CASSLVVGAGAKNIQYF TGTGCCAGCAGCTTAGTGGTAGGGGCCGGGGCCAAAAACATTCAGTACTTC
TRBJ1-1 TRBD1 TRBV7-9 . CAITTGLNTEAFF TGTGCCATCACGACAGGGTTGAACACTGAAGCTTTCTTT
TRBJ1-2 . TRBV28 . CASSFGRDYGYTF TGTGCCAGCAGTTTCGGCAGGGACTATGGCTACACCTTC
TRBJ2-1 . TRBV2 . CATTELSSYNEQFF TGTGCCACCACGGAGTTGTCCTCCTACAATGAGCAGTTCTTC
TRBJ2-7 TRBD2 TRBV27 . CASRGLADEQYF TGTGCCAGCCGGGGACTAGCGGACGAGCAGTACTTC
TRBJ2-2 . TRBV7-9 . CASIRWQDTGELFF TGTGCCAGCATCAGGTGGCAGGACACCGGGGAGCTGTTTTTT
TRBJ1-1 . TRBV7-7 medium-sized CASSLYENTEAFF TGTGCTAGCAGCTTATACGAGAACACTGAAGCTTTCTTT
TRBJ1-3 TRBD1 TRBV19 . CASSTRQGAKGNTIYF TGTGCCAGTAGTACTCGTCAGGGGGCGAAAGGAAACACCATATATTTT
TRBJ1-1 TRBD1 TRBV11-2 . CASSSTGYITEAFF TGTGCCAGCAGCTCGACAGGGTATATCACTGAAGCTTTCTTT
TRBJ1-2 TRBD1 TRBV7-9 . CASSRLSRGRGVYGYTF TGTGCCAGCAGCCGTCTGTCCAGGGGGCGAGGTGTCTATGGCTACACCTTC
TRBJ1-2 TRBD1 TRBV29-1 . CSVADRGPPYGYTF TGCAGCGTCGCAGACAGGGGGCCTCCCTATGGCTACACCTTC
TRBJ2-3 . TRBV7-8 . CASSFLRGSTDTQYF TGTGCCAGCAGCTTCCTGAGGGGGAGCACAGATACGCAGTATTTT
TRBJ2-5 . TRBV5-1 . CASSLRPFGETQYF TGCGCCAGCAGCCTGAGGCCATTTGGAGAGACCCAGTACTTC
TRBJ2-7 . TRBV5-1 . CASSLAGTYEQYF TGCGCCAGCAGCTTGGCCGGTACCTACGAGCAGTACTTC
TRBJ2-7 . TRBV6-5 . CASSSGLLSSYEQYF TGTGCCAGCAGTTCAGGACTCCTGAGCTCCTACGAGCAGTACTTC
TRBJ2-2 . TRBV7-2 . CASSGSPGELFF TGTGCCAGTTCAGGGAGCCCCGGGGAGCTGTTTTTT
TRBJ2-1 . TRBV19 . CASSIDSVADPYNEQFF TGTGCCAGTAGTATAGATTCAGTAGCGGACCCCTACAATGAGCAGTTCTTC